Below, 27 T cell receptor beta chains from the same sample are listed, as sequenced in a study of cytomegalovirus exposure and HLA in healthy donors. It was with 60 Vbeta and 13 Jbeta primers that the PCR ran. This table comes from immunoSEQ multiplex PCR, and its TCRdb copy is limited to in-frame clones, with some not included. The sample features 95,000 to 150,000 clones, with under 3.5% in its top ten. The sample taken for sequencing was PBMCs. All receptors come from a man under 40 in good health and CMV-seronegative.

The CDR3 loop is CASSQRGGGYEQYF. CDR3 DNA: TGTGCCAGCAGTCAAAGGGGGGGAGGCTACGAGCAGTACTTC. The J gene is TRBJ2-7, the V gene TRBV28; maybe TRBD2 (7 bases). CDR3 size: 14 residues. Germline CDR1 is MDHEN and CDR2 is SYDVKM. Trimming left V 5 bases short and J 3 bases short, with 14 bases between.

The CDR3 region is CASSDADRPSGTQYF. CDR3 nucleotides: TGTGCCAGCAGTGACGCCGACAGACCCTCCGGGACCCAGTACTTC. The V gene is TRBV2, the J gene TRBJ2-5, with D possibly matching TRBD1 (5 bases). The V gene's germline CDR1 is SNHLY and CDR2 FYNNEI. This CDR3 is built from 15 residues. Trimming removed 3 bases at V and 7 bases at J, with 18 bases between.

The V gene is TRBV27, the J gene TRBJ2-1; D not certain. The germline V and J ends were trimmed by 5 bases and 4 bases, with 3 bases remaining between them. Germline V lookup: CDR1 MNHEY, CDR2 SMNVEV (reference sequence). The CDR3 covers 11 residues. The CDR3, as DNA: TGTGCCAGCAGTCAATACAATGAGCAGTTCTTC. Encoded protein: CASSQYNEQFF.

The chain uses TRBV7-3 and TRBJ1-6, with a weak D call TRBD1 (5 bases). Germline V CDR1 and CDR2: SGHTA, FQGTGA. This CDR3 is 15 amino acids long. Trimming took off 1 base at V and 6 bases at J, with 10 bases between the two ends. The CDR3 coding sequence is TGTGCCAGCAGCTTAATGGGGCGAGGTAATTCACCCCTCCACTTT. The encoded protein is CASSLMGRGNSPLHF.

V usage is TRBV2 and J usage is TRBJ2-7, with D possibly being TRBD2 (6 bases). Per germline, CDR1 SNHLY and CDR2 FYNNEI. V lost 6 bases to trimming and J lost 2 bases, with 20 bases between them. This CDR3 spans 16 amino acids. This CDR3 is CASRGSPSVPAYEQYF. CDR3 nucleotide sequence: TGTGCCAGCAGGGGGTCCCCTAGCGTTCCTGCCTACGAGCAGTACTTC.

The chain uses TRBV27 and TRBJ2-3, with unresolved D. The CDR3 covers 14 residues. Germline lookup yields CDR1 MNHEY and CDR2 SMNVEV (reference sequence). The V end was cut by 8 bases, the J end by 4 bases, with 16 bases between. CDR3 DNA: TGTGCCAGCCTCCCCCCTCTCTCCCCAGATACGCAGTATTTT. Amino acid sequence: CASLPPLSPDTQYF.

The chain combines TRBV6-1 with TRBJ2-5; TRBD1 might be the D (6 bases). The DNA end favors TRBJ2-7, so the J call may be wrong. The germline V gene encodes CDR1 MNHNS and CDR2 SASEGT. The CDR3 is 13 amino acids. The CDR3 DNA follows: TGTGCCAGCGAAAGGGGGAAGGGCTACGAGCAGTACTTC. Protein sequence: CASERGKGYEQYF.

The chain carries TRBV5-8 and TRBJ2-7, with 7 bases matching TRBD2. Per germline, CDR1 SGHTS and CDR2 YDEGEE. The CDR3 covers 15 residues. The junction had 7 bases not matched to a gene; V was cut back by 2 bases and J by 2 bases. The CDR3 nucleotides are TGTGCCAGCAGCTTCCGGCGGGAGAGACCCTACGAGCAGTACTTC. This codes for CASSFRRERPYEQYF. Full variable domain (remainder filled in from reference TRBV5-8 and TRBJ2-7): EAGVTQSPTHLIKTRGQQATLRCSPISGHTSVYWYQQALGLGLQFLLWYDEGEERNRGNFPPRFSGRQFPNYSSELNVNALELEDSALYLCASSFRRERPYEQYFGPGTRLTVT.

The gene calls are TRBV7-9 and TRBJ2-7; possibly TRBD2 for D (5 bases). With 5 bases removed from V and 6 bases from J, the gap between germline ends came to 20 bases. The V gene's germline CDR1 is SEHNR and CDR2 FQNEAQ (reference sequence). The CDR3 is made up of 15 amino acids. Here the CDR3 reads CASSRRRLGYGEQYF. CDR3 nucleotide sequence: TGTGCCAGCAGCCGGAGGAGACTGGGCTATGGCGAGCAGTACTTC.

This rearrangement joins TRBV2 to TRBJ1-1; D might be TRBD1 (5 bases). Per the germline V gene, CDR1 is SNHLY and CDR2 is FYNNEI. V was shortened by 0 bases and J by 8 bases, with 10 bases between the two germline ends. There are 13 residues in the CDR3. The CDR3 DNA is TGTGCCAGCAGTGAAGCTCGGGCAGGGGAAGCTTTCTTT. It yields the protein CASSEARAGEAFF. The full variable domain, with the rest looked up from reference TRBV2 and TRBJ1-1, is EPEVTQTPSHQVTQMGQEVILRCVPISNHLYFYWYRQILGQKVEFLVSFYNNEISEKSEIFDDQFSVERPDGSNFTLKIRSTKLEDSAMYFCASSEARAGEAFFGQGTRLTVV.

This CDR3 is CASSLQGEKEKLFF. The CDR3 nucleotides are TGCGCCAGCAGCTTACAGGGAGAAAAAGAAAAACTGTTTTTT. This chain uses TRBV5-1 with TRBJ1-4; perhaps TRBD1 as D (6 bases). This CDR3 is built from 14 residues. V lost 2 bases, J lost 8 bases, and 13 bases lay in between. CDR1 and CDR2 from the germline V gene are SGHRS and YFSETQ.

Concerning this clone: A read error may produce the germline difference seen at one junction end. The chain carries TRBV7-7 and TRBJ2-1; D may be TRBD1 (5 bases). CDR3 length: 13 residues. Germline V gene sequence: CDR1 SSHAT, CDR2 FNYEAQ (reference sequence). The CDR3 here is CASSLDRNNEQFF. The CDR3 nucleotides read TGTGCTAGCAGCTTAGACAGAAACAATGAGCAGTTCTTC.

This chain uses TRBV28 with TRBJ1-2; a possible D gene is TRBD1 (6 bases). The CDR3 consists of 14 residues. V shed 1 base and J shed 7 bases, with 13 bases lying between them. The V gene's germline CDR1 is MDHEN and CDR2 SYDVKM. The CDR3 DNA reads as TGTGCCAGCAGTTTATCCGGGGGGCCGGGTGGCTACACCTTC. This gives the protein CASSLSGGPGGYTF.

The V call is TRBV7-9, the J call TRBJ2-2; possibly TRBD1 for D (6 bases). CDR3 size: 16 residues. Trimming shortened V by 5 bases and J by 6 bases, and 19 bases separated the two germline ends. Germline assignment: CDR1 SEHNR and CDR2 FQNEAQ (reference sequence). CDR3 residues: CASSTAGVGAPGELFF. The CDR3 DNA is TGTGCCAGCAGCACCGCGGGCGTGGGGGCCCCCGGGGAGCTGTTTTTT.

This rearrangement joins TRBV18 to TRBJ1-1; D not resolved. V lost 2 bases, J lost 10 bases, and 11 bases lay in between. The CDR3 totals 12 residues. Germline V CDR1 and CDR2: KGHSH, LQKENI. Written as DNA, the CDR3 is TGTGCCAGCTCACCAATCGGGGTAGTAGCTTTCTTT. This encodes CASSPIGVVAFF.

The chain joins TRBV11-3 to TRBJ2-1; 7 bases are a match to TRBD2. V trimming: 8 bases; J trimming: 9 bases; junction bases outside the gene matches: 10. The CDR3 totals 13 residues. The germline V gene encodes CDR1 SGHNT and CDR2 YENEEA. The CDR3 loop is CASSSGSEGEQFF. DNA for the CDR3: TGTGCCAGCTCTAGCGGTTCAGAGGGTGAGCAGTTCTTC.

The rearrangement joins TRBV4-1 to TRBJ2-5, with 10 bases that match TRBD2. J was trimmed by 3 bases and V by 1 base; bases with no gene match: 11. The CDR3 sequence is 18 residues long. Germline-derived CDR1 and CDR2 are MGHRA and YSYEKL. The CDR3 spells CASSQVLLTSGTKETQYF. The CDR3, as DNA: TGCGCCAGCAGCCAAGTCCTTTTAACTAGCGGGACAAAAGAGACCCAGTACTTC.

V gene TRBV30 combines with J gene TRBJ1-2; D not resolved. V shed 4 bases and J shed 4 bases, with 7 bases lying between them. The CDR3 length is 11 residues. The germline V gene has CDR1 GTSNPN and CDR2 SVGIG (reference sequence). CDR3 DNA sequence: TGTGCCTGGACAACCGGCTATGGCTACACCTTC. Amino acid sequence: CAWTTGYGYTF.

In regard to this clone: One junction end does not reproduce the germline sequence, and a read error may be involved. The rearrangement links TRBV5-1 to TRBJ2-2; D is perhaps TRBD1 (5 bases). This CDR3 region has 15 residues. Germline V CDR1 and CDR2: SGHRS, YFSETQ. CDR3 sequence: CTSSAFTGNTGELFF. CDR3 bases: TGCACCAGCAGCGCCTTTACAGGGAACACCGGGGAGCTGTTTTTT.

In DNA form, the CDR3 reads TGTGCCAGCAGACTGAGACGAGGGAATAGCTATGGCTACACCTTC. The encoded protein is CASRLRRGNSYGYTF. V is TRBV6-5 and J is TRBJ1-2; D gene ambiguous. Per germline, CDR1 MNHEY and CDR2 SVGAGI. The CDR3 spans 15 residues. V was clipped by 6 bases and J by 4 bases, with 18 bases between them.

The chain is built from TRBV29-1 and TRBJ2-1; TRBD2 aligns across 8 bases. The CDR3 runs 14 residues. J gave up 8 bases and V 4 bases, and 10 bases lay outside the gene matches. The germline gives CDR1 SQVTM, CDR2 ANQGSEA. In nucleotides, the CDR3 is TGCAGCGTTGGGGACGGGAGGGCCGCGGATGAGCAGTTCTTC. Protein sequence: CSVGDGRAADEQFF.

The rearrangement uses TRBV2 and TRBJ2-7; 7 nucleotides align to TRBD1. The V gene's germline CDR1 is SNHLY and CDR2 FYNNEI. The CDR3 is 13 residues long. Unmatched junction bases numbered 3, after V lost 4 bases and J lost 3 bases. In DNA form, the CDR3 reads TGTGCCAGCAGTGGGGGACAGCACTACGAGCAGTACTTC. It is translated as CASSGGQHYEQYF.

The gene calls are TRBV7-9 and TRBJ2-1; 9 nucleotides agree with TRBD2. The germline V gene encodes CDR1 SEHNR and CDR2 FQNEAQ (reference sequence). The CDR3 consists of 15 residues. V shed 5 bases, J shed 6 bases, and the junction held 8 bases outside the gene matches. The CDR3 spells CASSVREGGSNEQFF. Here the CDR3 DNA reads TGTGCCAGCAGCGTGCGGGAGGGTGGAAGCAATGAGCAGTTCTTC.

The chain uses TRBV28 and TRBJ2-7, with 9 bases that match TRBD1. The CDR3 contains 16 residues. V trimming: 5 bases; J trimming: 5 bases; junction bases outside the gene matches: 13. Germline values: CDR1 MDHEN, CDR2 SYDVKM. The CDR3: CASSPLRGDRVNEQYF. The CDR3 DNA is TGTGCCAGCAGTCCACTCAGGGGGGACAGGGTAAACGAGCAGTACTTC.

This chain uses TRBV6-1 with TRBJ2-2; D is perhaps TRBD1 (5 bases). Trimming removed 3 bases from V and 6 bases from J, with 11 bases in between. The CDR3 consists of 14 residues. Germline CDR1 is MNHNS and CDR2 is SASEGT. CDR3: CASSDAGFPGELFF. DNA of the CDR3: TGTGCCAGCAGTGACGCAGGGTTCCCCGGGGAGCTGTTTTTT.

The chain is built from TRBV6-1 and TRBJ2-3; D gene unclear. V lost 3 bases and J lost 3, with 7 bases in between. This CDR3 comprises 13 residues. The germline CDR1 and CDR2 sequences are MNHNS and SASEGT. The CDR3 DNA follows: TGTGCCAGCAGTGAGTTGCGGACAGATACGCAGTATTTT. This sequence encodes CASSELRTDTQYF.

The chain carries TRBV18 and TRBJ1-4; maybe TRBD1 (5 bases). Germline values: CDR1 KGHSH, CDR2 LQKENI. The CDR3 sequence is 15 residues long. Trimming removed 1 base at V and 4 bases at J, with 10 bases between. The CDR3 sequence: CASSPLSGDNEKLFF. The DNA of the CDR3 is TGTGCCAGCTCACCACTGTCGGGGGATAATGAAAAACTGTTTTTT.